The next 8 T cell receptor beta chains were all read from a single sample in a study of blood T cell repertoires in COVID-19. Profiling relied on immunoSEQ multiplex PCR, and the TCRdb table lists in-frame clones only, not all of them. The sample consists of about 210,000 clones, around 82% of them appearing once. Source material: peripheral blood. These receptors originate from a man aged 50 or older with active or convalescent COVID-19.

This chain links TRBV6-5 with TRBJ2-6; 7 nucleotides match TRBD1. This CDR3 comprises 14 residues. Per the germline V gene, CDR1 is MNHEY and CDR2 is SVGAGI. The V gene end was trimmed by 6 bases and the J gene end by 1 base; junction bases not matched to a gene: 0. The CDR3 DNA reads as TGTGCCAGCAGACAGGGGTCTGGGGCCAACGTCCTGACTTTC. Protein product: CASRQGSGANVLTF.

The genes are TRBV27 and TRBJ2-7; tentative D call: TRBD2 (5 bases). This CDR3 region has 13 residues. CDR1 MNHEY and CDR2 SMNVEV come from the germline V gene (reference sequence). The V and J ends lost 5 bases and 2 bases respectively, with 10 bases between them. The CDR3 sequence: CASSTTGTYEQYF. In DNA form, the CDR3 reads TGTGCCAGCAGTACGACCGGGACCTACGAGCAGTACTTC.

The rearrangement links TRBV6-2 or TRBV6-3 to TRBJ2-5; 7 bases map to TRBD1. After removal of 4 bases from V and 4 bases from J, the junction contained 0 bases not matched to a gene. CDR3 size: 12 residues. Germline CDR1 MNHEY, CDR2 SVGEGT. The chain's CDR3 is CASSSGGETQYF. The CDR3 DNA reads TGTGCCAGCAGTTCAGGGGGAGAGACCCAGTACTTC.

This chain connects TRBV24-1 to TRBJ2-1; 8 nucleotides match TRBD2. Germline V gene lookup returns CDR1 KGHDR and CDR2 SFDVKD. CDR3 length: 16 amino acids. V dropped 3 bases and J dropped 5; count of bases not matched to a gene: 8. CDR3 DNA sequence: TGTGCCACCAGTGATGCCACGGCGGGAGGCCACAATGAGCAGTTCTTC. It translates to CATSDATAGGHNEQFF.

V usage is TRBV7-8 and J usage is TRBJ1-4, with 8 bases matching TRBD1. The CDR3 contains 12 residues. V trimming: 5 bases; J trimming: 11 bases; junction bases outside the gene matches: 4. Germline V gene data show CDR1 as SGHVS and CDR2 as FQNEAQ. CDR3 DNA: TGTGCCAGCAGCCCTCGACAGGGGAAACTGTTTTTT. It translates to CASSPRQGKLFF.

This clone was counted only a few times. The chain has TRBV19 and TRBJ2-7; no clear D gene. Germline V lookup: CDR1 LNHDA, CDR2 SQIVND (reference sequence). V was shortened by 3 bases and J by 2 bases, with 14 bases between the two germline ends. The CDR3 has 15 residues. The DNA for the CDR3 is TGTGCCAGTAGTATGACTTCTGAAGGTCCCTACGAGCAGTACTTC. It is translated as CASSMTSEGPYEQYF.

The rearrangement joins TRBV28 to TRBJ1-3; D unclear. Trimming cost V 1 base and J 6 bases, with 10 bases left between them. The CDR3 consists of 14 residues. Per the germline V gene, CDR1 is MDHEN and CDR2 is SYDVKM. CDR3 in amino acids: CASSLFQVSNTIYF. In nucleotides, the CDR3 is TGTGCCAGCAGTTTATTTCAGGTCTCAAACACCATATATTTT.

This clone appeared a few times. CDR3 bases: TGCGCCAGCAGCAGGTCTGATAATCCAGGCACCGGGGAGCTGTTTTTT. The encoded protein is CASSRSDNPGTGELFF. The rearrangement joins TRBV5-1 to TRBJ2-2; no definite D call. The germline V and J ends were trimmed by 4 bases and 4 bases, with 17 bases remaining between them. The germline V gene encodes CDR1 SGHRS and CDR2 YFSETQ. The CDR3 spans 16 residues.